These T cell receptor beta chains were read from a single sample in a study of response to subunit inactivated influenza vaccine. A single record per CDR3 protein comes from TCRdb applying MiXCR to the RT-PCR reads. The data contain approximately 160,000 distinct CDR3 sequences, approximately 12% of them seen just once; the ten biggest clones take up around 35%. The source material was CD8+ T cells sorted from PBMCs, sampled roughly 24 months after vaccination. The source of these receptors is a man aged 45-69 years who received an inactivated influenza vaccine. Both conserved end residues are part of each CDR3. D genes are given only for firm matches. Not every row has a clone size; where given, it reads once, few, many or a size class.

>NA|TRBJ2-5|few|TRBV7-8
CASVGQLQETQYF
TGTGCCAGCGTGGGGCAGCTCCAAGAGACCCAGTACTTC
>TRBD2|TRBJ2-3|NA|TRBV4-3
CASRTLAADIADTQYF
TGCGCCAGCAGAACGCTAGCGGCCGACATAGCAGATACGCAGTATTTT
>NA|TRBJ2-3|NA|TRBV20-1
CSARGATPFVDTQYF
TGCAGTGCTAGAGGCGCCACCCCCTTCGTCGATACGCAGTATTTT
>NA|TRBJ2-3|few|TRBV11-1
CASSLTPGVVSPGGDTQYF
TGTGCCAGCAGCTTAACTCCGGGAGTGGTTAGCCCAGGGGGGGATACGCAGTATTTT
>TRBD1|TRBJ2-7|many|TRBV15
CATGEDRGGGYEQYF
TGTGCCACCGGGGAAGACAGGGGTGGCGGCTACGAGCAGTACTTC
>TRBD2|TRBJ2-1|few|TRBV9
CASSGSGRASDEQFF
TGTGCCAGCAGCGGTAGCGGGAGGGCTAGCGATGAGCAGTTCTTC
>NA|TRBJ2-7|many|TRBV7-6
CASSLDNTNYEQYF
TGTGCCAGCAGCTTAGACAACACCAACTACGAGCAGTACTTC
>TRBD2|TRBJ2-1|few|TRBV7-3
CASSMRESTYNEQFF
TGTGCCAGCAGCATGCGGGAGTCCACCTACAATGAGCAGTTCTTC
>NA|TRBJ2-5|NA|TRBV3-1
CASSQGGGTQYF
TGTGCCAGCAGCCAAGGAGGGGGGACCCAGTACTTC
>NA|TRBJ2-7|few|TRBV12-3/TRBV12-4
CASSSSFNSNEQYF
TGTGCCAGCAGTTCCTCGTTTAACAGTAACGAGCAGTACTTC
>NA|TRBJ1-1|few|TRBV6-5
CASSYRAGREAFF
TGTGCCAGCAGTTACAGGGCCGGAAGAGAAGCTTTCTTT
>TRBD1|TRBJ2-7|few|TRBV5-1
CASSHTGQEHYEQYF
TGCGCCAGCAGCCATACGGGACAGGAACACTACGAGCAGTACTTC
>TRBD2|TRBJ2-7|NA|TRBV20-1
CSARDPTSGNEQYF
TGCAGTGCTAGAGATCCGACTAGCGGGAACGAGCAGTACTTC
>NA|TRBJ1-2|NA|TRBV7-9
CASSLAYGPPHGYTF
TGTGCCAGCAGCTTAGCTTACGGTCCCCCTCATGGCTACACCTTC
>TRBD2|TRBJ2-1|few|TRBV2
CASSEISGTSVDNEQFF
TGTGCCAGCAGTGAAATTTCCGGGACTAGCGTTGACAATGAGCAGTTCTTC
>TRBD2|TRBJ2-7|few|TRBV7-9
CASSGSGGTYEQYF
TGTGCCAGCAGCGGTAGCGGGGGGACCTACGAGCAGTACTTC
>NA|TRBJ2-7|few|TRBV28
CASSHVRAESYEQYF
TGTGCCAGCAGCCACGTAAGGGCAGAGTCCTACGAGCAGTACTTC
>TRBD2|TRBJ2-5|many|TRBV5-6
CASTKLAGGLETQYF
TGTGCCAGCACAAAACTAGCGGGGGGGTTAGAGACCCAGTACTTC
>NA|TRBJ2-1|few|TRBV20-1
CSARWSGGAYNEQFF
TGCAGTGCTAGATGGTCCGGGGGCGCATACAATGAGCAGTTCTTC
>NA|TRBJ1-1|NA|TRBV4-3
CASSQDEPRGEAFF
TGCGCCAGCAGCCAAGATGAGCCCCGAGGTGAAGCTTTCTTT
>NA|TRBJ2-7|many|TRBV24-1
CATSDGSTLQYF
TGTGCCACCAGTGATGGGAGCACTCTACAGTACTTC
>NA|TRBJ2-7|few|TRBV28
CASSARGEQYF
TGTGCCAGCAGTGCTAGGGGCGAGCAGTACTTC
>NA|TRBJ2-7|NA|TRBV12-3/TRBV12-4
CASSNSRRTGSSYEQYF
TGTGCCAGCAGTAACTCCCGACGGACGGGCAGCTCCTACGAGCAGTACTTC
>NA|TRBJ1-5|few|TRBV19
CASSIDEGRYSNQPQHF
TGTGCCAGTAGTATAGATGAAGGTCGGTATAGCAATCAGCCCCAGCATTTT
>TRBD2|TRBJ2-2|few|TRBV7-9
CASSSRLAGNTGELFF
TGTGCCAGCAGCTCCAGACTAGCGGGAAACACCGGGGAGCTGTTTTTT
>TRBD1|TRBJ2-5|NA|TRBV4-2
CASSPRQGAPQETQYF
TGTGCCAGCAGCCCCCGACAGGGGGCACCCCAAGAGACCCAGTACTTC
>TRBD2|TRBJ2-1|NA|TRBV9
CASSALLAGVYNEQFF
TGTGCCAGCAGCGCCCTACTAGCGGGGGTCTACAATGAGCAGTTCTTC
>NA|TRBJ2-7|few|TRBV15
CATSRDRQGYEQYF
TGTGCCACCAGCAGAGATCGGCAGGGTTACGAGCAGTACTTC
>TRBD2|TRBJ2-5|NA|TRBV6-5
CASSFRLAGEGETQYF
TGTGCCAGCAGTTTCCGACTAGCGGGAGAAGGAGAGACCCAGTACTTC
>NA|TRBJ1-5|many|TRBV7-9
CASSLGGPQHF
TGTGCCAGCAGCTTAGGTGGGCCCCAGCATTTT
>NA|TRBJ2-3|many|TRBV6-1
CASSRDGGTDTQYF
TGTGCCAGCAGTCGGGACGGAGGCACAGATACGCAGTATTTT
>NA|TRBJ2-7|NA|TRBV7-9
CASSLTANEQYF
TGTGCCAGCAGCCTTACGGCGAACGAGCAGTACTTC
>NA|TRBJ2-2|NA|TRBV27
CASSPEISGELFF
TGTGCCAGCAGTCCAGAGATCTCCGGGGAGCTGTTTTTT
>NA|TRBJ2-2|few|TRBV27
CASSLFGPTGELFF
TGTGCCAGCAGTTTATTTGGGCCGACCGGGGAGCTGTTTTTT
>TRBD1|TRBJ2-7|many|TRBV28
CASGTGVEQYF
TGTGCCAGCGGGACAGGGGTCGAGCAGTACTTC
>TRBD2|TRBJ2-1|few|TRBV12-3/TRBV12-4
CASSFFGGGDEQFF
TGTGCCAGCAGTTTTTTTGGGGGGGGTGATGAGCAGTTCTTC
>TRBD1|TRBJ2-1|few|TRBV25-1
CASRGPGDRGQFF
TGTGCCAGCAGGGGTCCGGGGGACAGGGGGCAGTTCTTC
>TRBD2|TRBJ2-1|few|TRBV6-2/TRBV6-3
CASMGLAGGNEQFF
TGTGCCAGCATGGGACTAGCGGGAGGCAATGAGCAGTTCTTC
>TRBD2|TRBJ2-7|many|TRBV9
CASSLAGGIYEQYF
TGTGCCAGCAGTCTAGCGGGAGGGATTTACGAGCAGTACTTC
>TRBD1|TRBJ1-5|few|TRBV15
CATSFGVDRENQPQHF
TGTGCCACCAGCTTTGGTGTCGACAGGGAAAATCAGCCCCAGCATTTT
>NA|TRBJ2-4|few|TRBV6-1
CASSLGQADIQYF
TGTGCCAGCAGTCTAGGGCAGGCGGACATTCAGTACTTC
>TRBD1|TRBJ1-4|NA|TRBV11-2
CASSLRDRAGEKLFF
TGTGCCAGCAGCTTAAGGGACAGGGCGGGTGAAAAACTGTTTTTT
>TRBD1|TRBJ2-7|few|TRBV9
CASSPGQGHSYEQYF
TGTGCCAGCAGCCCTGGACAGGGGCACTCATACGAGCAGTACTTC
>TRBD2|TRBJ2-7|few|TRBV29-1
CSVVAGAHEQYF
TGCAGCGTTGTGGCGGGAGCCCACGAGCAGTACTTC
>NA|TRBJ1-5|few|TRBV24-1
CATSSPDGRGQPQHF
TGTGCCACCAGTTCTCCGGACGGCCGCGGGCAGCCCCAGCATTTT
>NA|TRBJ2-1|NA|TRBV2
CASSVRGARYNEQFF
TGTGCCAGCAGTGTGCGGGGCGCACGGTACAATGAGCAGTTCTTC
>TRBD1|TRBJ1-5|NA|TRBV5-1
CASSAGPTGDVYQPQHF
TGCGCCAGCAGCGCCGGCCCGACAGGGGACGTCTATCAGCCCCAGCATTTT
>NA|TRBJ2-2|few|TRBV5-1
CASSLEGVTNTGELFF
TGCGCCAGCAGCTTGGAAGGAGTAACGAACACCGGGGAGCTGTTTTTT
>NA|TRBJ2-1|few|TRBV24-1
CATSVGEPNEQFF
TGTGCCACCAGCGTCGGGGAACCCAATGAGCAGTTCTTC
>NA|TRBJ2-2|many|TRBV12-3/TRBV12-4
CASGSSMGGNTGELFF
TGTGCCAGCGGCAGTTCGATGGGTGGGAACACCGGGGAGCTGTTTTTT
>NA|TRBJ2-7|many|TRBV5-5
CASSLEVFSTYEQYF
TGTGCCAGCAGCTTGGAGGTTTTTAGTACCTACGAGCAGTACTTC